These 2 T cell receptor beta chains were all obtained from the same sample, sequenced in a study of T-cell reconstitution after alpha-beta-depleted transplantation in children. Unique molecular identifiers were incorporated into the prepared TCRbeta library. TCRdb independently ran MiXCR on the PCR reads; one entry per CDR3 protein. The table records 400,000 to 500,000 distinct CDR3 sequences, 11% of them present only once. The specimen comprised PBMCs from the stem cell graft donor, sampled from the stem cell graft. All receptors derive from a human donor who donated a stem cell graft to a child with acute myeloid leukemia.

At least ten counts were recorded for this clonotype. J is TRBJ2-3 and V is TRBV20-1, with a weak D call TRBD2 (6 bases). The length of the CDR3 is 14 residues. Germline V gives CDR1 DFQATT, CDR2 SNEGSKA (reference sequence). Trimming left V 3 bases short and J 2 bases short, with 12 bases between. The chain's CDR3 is CSASPRGFTDTQYF. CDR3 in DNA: TGCAGTGCTAGTCCGCGGGGATTCACAGATACGCAGTATTTT.

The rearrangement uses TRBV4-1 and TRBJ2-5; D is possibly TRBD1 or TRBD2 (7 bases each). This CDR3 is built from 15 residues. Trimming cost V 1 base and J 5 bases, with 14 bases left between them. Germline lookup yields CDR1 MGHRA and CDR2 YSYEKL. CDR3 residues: CASSQAQGGWETQYF. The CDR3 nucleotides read TGCGCCAGCAGCCAAGCCCAGGGGGGGTGGGAGACCCAGTACTTC.